This T cell receptor (beta chain) was identified in a study of T cells in localized non-small cell lung cancer. As regards this clone: No antigen is known for it.

Germline V gene lookup returns CDR1 LGHNA and CDR2 YNFKEQ. Germline trimming cut 0 bases from V and 7 bases from J; bases unmatched to any gene: 4. The CDR3 runs to 15 residues. The assay was immunoSEQ multiplex PCR, and TCRdb's table has in-frame clones only and misses some. The data contain about 41,000 clones, 65% to 90% of them singletons. Study-wide results and caveats: There was an association of higher blood T cell density with longer overall survival. Clonality of T cells reached its maximum in uninvolved adjacent lung, surpassing tumor.

The J gene is TRBJ2-1, the V gene TRBV4-2, with 9 bases aligning to TRBD2. The receptor was isolated from a man between 40 and 70 years old with stage II lung adenocarcinoma. The sample consisted of PBMCs, taken before any cancer treatment. DNA of the CDR3: TGTGCCAGCAGCCAAGATCCTAGCGGGGTTAATGAGCAGTTCTTC. Its protein is CASSQDPSGVNEQFF.